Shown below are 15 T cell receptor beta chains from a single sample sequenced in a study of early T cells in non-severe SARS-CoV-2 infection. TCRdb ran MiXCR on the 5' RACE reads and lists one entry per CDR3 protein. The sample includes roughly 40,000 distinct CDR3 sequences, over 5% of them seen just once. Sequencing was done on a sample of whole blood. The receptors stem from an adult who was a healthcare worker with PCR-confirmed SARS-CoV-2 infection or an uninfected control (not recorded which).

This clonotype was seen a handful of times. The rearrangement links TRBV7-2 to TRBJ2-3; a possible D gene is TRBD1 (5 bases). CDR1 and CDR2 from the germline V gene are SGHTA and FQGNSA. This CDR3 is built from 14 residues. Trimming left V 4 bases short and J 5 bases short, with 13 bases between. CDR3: CASSYQAGLDTQYF. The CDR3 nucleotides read TGTGCCAGCAGCTACCAAGCAGGGTTAGATACGCAGTATTTT.

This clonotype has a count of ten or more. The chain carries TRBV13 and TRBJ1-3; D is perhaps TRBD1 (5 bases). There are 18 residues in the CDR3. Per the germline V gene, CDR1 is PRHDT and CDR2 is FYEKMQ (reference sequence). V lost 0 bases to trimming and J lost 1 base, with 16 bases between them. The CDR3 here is CASSLGLGTTSSGNTIYF. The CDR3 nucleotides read TGTGCCAGCAGCTTAGGCCTTGGGACCACCTCATCTGGAAACACCATATATTTT.

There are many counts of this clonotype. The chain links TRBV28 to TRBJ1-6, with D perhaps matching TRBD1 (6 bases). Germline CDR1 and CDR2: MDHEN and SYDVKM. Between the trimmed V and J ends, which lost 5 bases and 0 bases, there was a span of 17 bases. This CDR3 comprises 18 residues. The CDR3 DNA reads TGTGCCAGCAGTATAAGGACAGTTTTAAGCTCCTATAATTCACCCCTCCACTTT. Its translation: CASSIRTVLSSYNSPLHF.

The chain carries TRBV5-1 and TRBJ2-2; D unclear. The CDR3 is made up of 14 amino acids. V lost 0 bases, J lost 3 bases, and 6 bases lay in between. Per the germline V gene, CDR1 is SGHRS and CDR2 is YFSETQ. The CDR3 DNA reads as TGCGCCAGCAGCTTGGCCGGAGACACCGGGGAGCTGTTTTTT. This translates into CASSLAGDTGELFF.

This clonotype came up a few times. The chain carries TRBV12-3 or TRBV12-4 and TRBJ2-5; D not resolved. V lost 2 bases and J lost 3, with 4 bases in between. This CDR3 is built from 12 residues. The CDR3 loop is CASSLMEETQYF. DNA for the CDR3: TGTGCCAGCAGTTTAATGGAAGAGACCCAGTACTTC.

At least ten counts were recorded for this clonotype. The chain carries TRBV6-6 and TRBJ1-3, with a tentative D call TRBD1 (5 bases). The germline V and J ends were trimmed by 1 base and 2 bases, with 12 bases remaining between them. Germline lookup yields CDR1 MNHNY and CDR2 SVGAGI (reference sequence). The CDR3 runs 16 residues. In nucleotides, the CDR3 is TGTGCCAGCAGTTACTATAGGCAGGGAGCTGGAAACACCATATATTTT. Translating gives CASSYYRQGAGNTIYF.

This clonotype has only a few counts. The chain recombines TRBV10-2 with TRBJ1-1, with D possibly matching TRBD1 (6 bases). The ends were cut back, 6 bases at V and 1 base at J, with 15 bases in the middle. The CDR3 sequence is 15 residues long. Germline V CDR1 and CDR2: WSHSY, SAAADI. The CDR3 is CASRKQGFENTEAFF. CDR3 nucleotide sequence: TGCGCCAGCAGGAAACAGGGCTTCGAGAACACTGAAGCTTTCTTT.

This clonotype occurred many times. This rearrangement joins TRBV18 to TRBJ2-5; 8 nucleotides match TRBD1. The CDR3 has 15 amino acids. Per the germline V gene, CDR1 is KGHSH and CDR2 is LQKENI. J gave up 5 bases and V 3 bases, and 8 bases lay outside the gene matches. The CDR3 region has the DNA TGTGCCAGCTCACCCCCGGACAGGGTCCGGGAGACCCAGTACTTC. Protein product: CASSPPDRVRETQYF.

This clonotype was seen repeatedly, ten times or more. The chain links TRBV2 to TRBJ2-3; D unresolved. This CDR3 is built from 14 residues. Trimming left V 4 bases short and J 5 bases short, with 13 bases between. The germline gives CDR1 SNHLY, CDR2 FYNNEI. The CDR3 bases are TGTGCCAGCAGTGTGTCCGACCGAAAAGATACGCAGTATTTT. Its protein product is CASSVSDRKDTQYF.

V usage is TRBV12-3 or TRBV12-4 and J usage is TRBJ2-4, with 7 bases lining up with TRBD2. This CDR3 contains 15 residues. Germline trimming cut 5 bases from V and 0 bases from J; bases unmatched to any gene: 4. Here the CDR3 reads CASSLGGLAKNIQYF. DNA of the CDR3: TGTGCCAGCAGTCTCGGGGGGTTAGCCAAAAACATTCAGTACTTC.

The CDR3 spells CASRSTGTGTYEQYF. CDR3 nucleotide sequence: TGCGCCAGCAGATCCACCGGGACAGGCACCTACGAGCAGTACTTC. V gene TRBV10-2 combines with J gene TRBJ2-7, with 8 bases matching TRBD1. From germline, CDR1 is WSHSY and CDR2 SAAADI. The CDR3 totals 15 residues. Trimming removed 6 bases from V and 2 bases from J; junction bases left unmatched: 9.

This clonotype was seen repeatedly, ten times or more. The CDR3 DNA reads TGTGCCTGGAGTCATGAGTGGCAGGGGTTCTCCGGGGAGCTGTTTTTT. It is translated as CAWSHEWQGFSGELFF. J is TRBJ2-2 and V is TRBV30; D perhaps matches TRBD1 (6 bases). V was pared by 2 bases and J by 6 bases, with 19 bases between. The CDR3 runs 16 residues. Germline values: CDR1 GTSNPN, CDR2 SVGIG (reference sequence).

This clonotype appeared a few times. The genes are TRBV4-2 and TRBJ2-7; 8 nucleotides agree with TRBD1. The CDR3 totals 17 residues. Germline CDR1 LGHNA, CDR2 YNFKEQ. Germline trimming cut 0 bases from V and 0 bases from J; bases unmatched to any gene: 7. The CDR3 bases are TGTGCCAGCAGCCAAGATCCGGCGGGACAGGCCTCCTACGAGCAGTACTTC. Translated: CASSQDPAGQASYEQYF.

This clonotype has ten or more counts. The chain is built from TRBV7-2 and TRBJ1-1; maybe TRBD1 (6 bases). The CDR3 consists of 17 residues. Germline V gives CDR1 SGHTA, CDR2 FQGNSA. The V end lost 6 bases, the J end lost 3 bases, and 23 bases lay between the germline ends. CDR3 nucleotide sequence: TGTGCCAGCAGGGATCCCGGGACACCTCTAAGGGACACTGAAGCTTTCTTT. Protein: CASRDPGTPLRDTEAFF.

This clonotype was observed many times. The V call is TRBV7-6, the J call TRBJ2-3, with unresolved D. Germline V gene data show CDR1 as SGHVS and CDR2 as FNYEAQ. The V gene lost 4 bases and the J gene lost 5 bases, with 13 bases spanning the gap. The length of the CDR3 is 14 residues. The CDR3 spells CASSSRPLVDTQYF. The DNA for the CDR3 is TGTGCCAGCAGCTCCAGACCCCTTGTAGATACGCAGTATTTT.